The source of this TCR beta chain is a study of Tregs in tolerant kidney transplant recipients. Study-level results: Tregs expanded with activated donor B cells seemed most donor-specific.

In the case of this clone: The antigen is not known.

Repertoires were generated with immunoSEQ multiplex PCR, while TCRdb's copy carries only in-frame clones and drops some. The data show 90,000 or so clones, with approximately 94% seen just once and around 1.6% held by the top ten. The germline V and J ends were trimmed by 5 bases and 7 bases, with 11 bases remaining between them. Germline V gives CDR1 LGHNT, CDR2 FRNRAP. The length of the CDR3 is 12 residues. Mixed chimerism was transient after nonmyeloablative marrow transplants from related graft donors. V usage is TRBV12-5 and J usage is TRBJ1-2; D ambiguous. Sequences were derived from CD4+ T cells from blood (PBMCs), sampled 12 months after the transplant. The origin of this receptor is a human patient who received a combined kidney and bone marrow transplant. Some T cells may be graft donor cells. Written as DNA, the CDR3 is TGTGCTAGTGGTCCGGAGGGAGGTGGCTACACCTTC. It translates to CASGPEGGGYTF. Filled out from reference TRBV12-5 and TRBJ1-2, the complete variable domain reads DARVTQTPRHKVTEMGQEVTMRCQPILGHNTVFWYRQTMMQGLELLAYFRNRAPLDDSGMPKDRFSAEMPDATLATLKIQPSEPRDSAVYFCASGPEGGGYTFGSGTRLTVV.